The 18 T cell receptor beta chains below were found in one sample sequenced in a study of STAT5B mutations in CD4+ large granular lymphocyte leukemia (dated by TCRdb to between 2021 and 2024). Preparation of the library involved the immunoSEQ multiplex PCR assay. TCRdb provides this immuneACCESS table in a form limited to in-frame rearrangements. Some clones are lacking; in checked studies, under half of them reflect an unresolved V gene, and why the rest are absent is not known. Across this sample there are some 45,000 clones, with 70% to 90% seen only once. The ten top clones hold 2% to 3% of the sample. Sequencing was performed on CD4+ T cells from blood buffy coats. These receptors were collected from a human donor in good health.

V is TRBV7-3 and J is TRBJ1-1, with D perhaps matching TRBD1 (5 bases). Germline assignment: CDR1 SGHTA and CDR2 FQGTGA. Trimming cost V 2 bases and J 5 bases, with 9 bases left between them. CDR3 length: 13 amino acids. The CDR3 region is CASSLRGDTEAFF. As DNA, the CDR3 is TGTGCCAGCAGCTTACGGGGCGATACTGAAGCTTTCTTT. Together with reference TRBV7-3 and TRBJ1-1, the CDR3 gives the full variable domain: GAGVSQTPSNKVTEKGKYVELRCDPISGHTALYWYRQSLGQGPEFLIYFQGTGAADDSGLPNDRFFAVRPEGSVSTLKIQRTERGDSAVYLCASSLRGDTEAFFGQGTRLTVV.

This rearrangement joins TRBV2 to TRBJ1-5, with a weak D call TRBD1 (5 bases). CDR3 length: 17 amino acids. The germline CDR1 and CDR2 sequences are SNHLY and FYNNEI. V was shortened by 2 bases and J by 0 bases, with 14 bases between the two germline ends. The CDR3 loop reads CASSESRRGYSNQPQHF. CDR3 coding DNA: TGTGCCAGCAGTGAAAGCCGACGGGGGTATAGCAATCAGCCCCAGCATTTT.

This sequence joins TRBV5-1 and TRBJ2-5; maybe TRBD2 (6 bases). CDR3 length: 14 residues. The germline V and J ends were trimmed by 0 bases and 2 bases, with 8 bases remaining between them. Germline CDR1 reads SGHRS; CDR2 reads YFSETQ. The CDR3 loop is CASSLAGDQETQYF. The CDR3 nucleotides read TGCGCCAGCAGCTTGGCGGGGGATCAAGAGACCCAGTACTTC. The whole variable domain, filled in from reference TRBV5-1 and TRBJ2-5, reads KAGVTQTPRYLIKTRGQQVTLSCSPISGHRSVSWYQQTPGQGLQFLFEYFSETQRNKGNFPGRFSGRQFSNSRSEMNVSTLELGDSALYLCASSLAGDQETQYFGPGTRLLVL.

The chain has TRBV7-2 and TRBJ2-3; D is uncertain. Germline lookup yields CDR1 SGHTA and CDR2 FQGNSA. This CDR3 region has 12 residues. The V end was cut by 2 bases, the J end by 6 bases, with 6 bases between. CDR3 sequence: CASSLRWDTQYF. The CDR3, as DNA: TGTGCCAGCAGCTTAAGGTGGGATACGCAGTATTTT.

The chain combines TRBV5-4 with TRBJ2-7; 8 bases fit TRBD2. The germline gives CDR1 SGHNT, CDR2 YYREEE (reference sequence). Losses at the gene ends were 1 base for V and 2 bases for J; bases not matched to a gene: 5. This CDR3 comprises 15 residues. Written as DNA, the CDR3 is TGTGCCAGCAGCTTGTCTTCGGGAGGGCCCTACGAGCAGTACTTC. This encodes CASSLSSGGPYEQYF.

The rearrangement joins TRBV18 to TRBJ1-5; D remains unclear. With 2 bases removed from V and 1 base from J, the gap between germline ends came to 6 bases. This CDR3 is built from 14 residues. Germline CDR1 is KGHSH and CDR2 is LQKENI. This CDR3 reads CASSPGLSNQPQHF. For the CDR3, the DNA is TGTGCCAGCTCACCAGGGCTCAGCAATCAGCCCCAGCATTTT.

V usage is TRBV20-1 and J usage is TRBJ1-2, with D perhaps TRBD1 (6 bases). CDR1 is DFQATT, CDR2 SNEGSKA, per germline (reference sequence). Trimming pared 5 bases from V and 6 bases from J, leaving 10 bases between. The CDR3 loop spans 11 amino acids. The CDR3 reads CSAQRGDGYTF. DNA for the CDR3: TGCAGTGCTCAGAGGGGGGATGGCTACACCTTC.

The gene calls are TRBV7-9 and TRBJ2-2; either TRBD1 or TRBD2 may fit D (5 bases each). CDR3 length: 15 residues. V lost 4 bases to trimming and J lost 2 bases, with 11 bases between them. Germline V gene data show CDR1 as SEHNR and CDR2 as FQNEAQ (reference sequence). CDR3 DNA sequence: TGTGCCAGCAGCTATAGAGGGACCAACACCGGGGAGCTGTTTTTT. Protein product: CASSYRGTNTGELFF.

The CDR3 DNA follows: TGTGCCACAACGTTAAGTGGGGCCAAAAACATTCAGTACTTC. This codes for CATTLSGAKNIQYF. The chain carries TRBV6-6 and TRBJ2-4, with unresolved D. V was pared by 10 bases and J by 1 base, with 14 bases between. The CDR3 runs 14 residues. CDR1 MNHNY and CDR2 SVGAGI come from the germline V gene (reference sequence).

The chain has TRBV7-3 and TRBJ2-3; D unresolved. This CDR3 comprises 14 residues. Germline CDR1 SGHTA, CDR2 FQGTGA. V lost 5 bases and J 1 base, leaving 10 bases between the germline ends. The CDR3 DNA sequence: TGTGCCAGCAGCCCTCGCTTAGGCACAGATACGCAGTATTTT. This translates into CASSPRLGTDTQYF.

The chain couples TRBV19 to TRBJ2-7; 10 nucleotides match TRBD2. Germline assignment: CDR1 LNHDA and CDR2 SQIVND (reference sequence). The junction had 5 bases not matched to a gene; V was cut back by 3 bases and J by 3 bases. This CDR3 has 15 residues. The CDR3 bases are TGTGCCAGTAGTATCCAGGGACTAGCGAGCTACGAGCAGTACTTC. Its translation: CASSIQGLASYEQYF. Variable domain in full (rest from reference TRBV19 and TRBJ2-7): DGGITQSPKYLFRKEGQNVTLSCEQNLNHDAMYWYRQDPGQGLRLIYYSQIVNDFQKGDIAEGYSVSREKKESFPLTVTSAQKNPTAFYLCASSIQGLASYEQYFGPGTRLTVT.

This chain connects TRBV21-1 to TRBJ1-4. TRBV21-1 constitutes a pseudogene. The CDR3 runs 17 residues. CDR3 coding DNA: TGTGCCAGCAGCAAAGAATCAGCCGGACTGTGGAAGGAAAAACTGTTTTTT. Residues: CASSKESAGLWKEKLFF.

A single count supports this clone. This sequence joins TRBV15 and TRBJ2-7, with TRBD2 as a possible D gene (5 bases). Germline CDR1 is LNHNV and CDR2 is YYDKDF (reference sequence). V lost 0 bases, J lost 3 bases, and 12 bases lay in between. The CDR3 length is 15 residues. CDR3 sequence (DNA): TGTGCCACCAGCAGAGAAGATCCGGGAAACTACGAGCAGTACTTC. Protein: CATSREDPGNYEQYF.

The chain has TRBV25-1 and TRBJ1-1; D is unresolved. V shed 2 bases and J shed 1 base, with 14 bases lying between them. This CDR3 is built from 16 residues. CDR1 MGHDK and CDR2 SYGVNS come from the germline V gene. CDR3 protein: CASSEGFGRTNTEAFF. Here the CDR3 DNA reads TGTGCCAGCAGTGAAGGATTCGGTCGGACGAACACTGAAGCTTTCTTT.

This chain's CDR3 is CASSPGLNTDTQYF. CDR3 DNA sequence: TGCGCCAGCAGTCCGGGACTCAACACAGATACGCAGTATTTT. The chain joins TRBV5-1 to TRBJ2-3, with a possible D match to TRBD2 (6 bases). V was trimmed by 5 bases and J by 2 bases, leaving 12 bases between them. CDR1 and CDR2 from the germline V gene are SGHRS and YFSETQ. The CDR3 is made up of 14 amino acids. Variable domain in full (rest from reference TRBV5-1 and TRBJ2-3): KAGVTQTPRYLIKTRGQQVTLSCSPISGHRSVSWYQQTPGQGLQFLFEYFSETQRNKGNFPGRFSGRQFSNSRSEMNVSTLELGDSALYLCASSPGLNTDTQYFGPGTRLTVL.

The V gene is TRBV5-4, the J gene TRBJ2-5; 11 nucleotides align to TRBD1. V trimming: 4 bases; J trimming: 4 bases; junction bases outside the gene matches: 3. The CDR3 contains 14 residues. The V gene's germline CDR1 is SGHNT and CDR2 YYREEE (reference sequence). The CDR3: CASSRDRGAETQYF. The CDR3 DNA reads TGTGCCAGCAGCCGGGACAGGGGGGCAGAGACCCAGTACTTC. Supplemented by reference TRBV5-4 and TRBJ2-5, the full variable domain reads ETGVTQSPTHLIKTRGQQVTLRCSSQSGHNTVSWYQQALGQGPQFIFQYYREEENGRGNFPPRFSGLQFPNYSSELNVNALELDDSALYLCASSRDRGAETQYFGPGTRLLVL.

This clone showed up just a few times. The chain links TRBV19 to TRBJ2-1; D remains unclear. V was pared by 1 base and J by 0 bases, with 13 bases between. The germline V gene has CDR1 LNHDA and CDR2 SQIVND (reference sequence). The CDR3 totals 17 residues. The DNA for the CDR3 is TGTGCCAGTAGTATAGGGGGTCAGCCGAGCTCCTACAATGAGCAGTTCTTC. This encodes CASSIGGQPSSYNEQFF.

This clone was detected a few times. The chain recombines TRBV4-2 with TRBJ2-1; D perhaps matches TRBD2 (6 bases). The CDR3 runs 14 residues. Germline CDR1 reads LGHNA; CDR2 reads YNFKEQ. V lost 1 base and J lost 8, with 12 bases in between. CDR3 DNA: TGTGCCAGCAGCCAAGGTCGGGAGCGCGATGAGCAGTTCTTC. Amino acid sequence: CASSQGRERDEQFF.